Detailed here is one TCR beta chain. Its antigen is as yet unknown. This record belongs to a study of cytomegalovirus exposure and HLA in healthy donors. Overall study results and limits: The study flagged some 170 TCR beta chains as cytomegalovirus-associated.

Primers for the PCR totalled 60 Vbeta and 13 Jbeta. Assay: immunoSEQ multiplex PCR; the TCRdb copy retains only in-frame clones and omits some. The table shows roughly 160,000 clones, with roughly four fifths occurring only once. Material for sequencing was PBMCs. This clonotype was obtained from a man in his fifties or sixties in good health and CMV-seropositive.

Here the CDR3 reads CASSPAGGGSYNEQFF. CDR3 DNA sequence: TGTGCCAGCAGCCCAGCCGGGGGAGGGTCTTACAATGAGCAGTTCTTC. The V call is TRBV7-6, the J call TRBJ2-1; 7 nucleotides align to TRBD2. The CDR3 is 16 residues long. The V segment lost 5 bases and the J segment 4 bases; nucleotides outside the gene matches: 11. CDR1 is SGHVS, CDR2 FNYEAQ, per germline.